The next 23 T cell receptor beta chains were all read from a single sample in a study of immune characterization of retroperitoneal liposarcoma. TCRdb reprocessed the PCR reads via MiXCR and lists one record per CDR3 protein. The sample holds approximately 2,000 distinct CDR3 sequences, around a quarter seen once. Sequenced: tumor tissue. These receptors were taken from a female donor with retroperitoneal liposarcoma.

This clonotype ranks as medium-sized. This chain connects TRBV12-3 or TRBV12-4 to TRBJ2-2; D remains ambiguous. The V gene lost 3 bases and the J gene lost 1 base, with 9 bases spanning the gap. The CDR3 is made up of 15 amino acids. The CDR3 nucleotides are TGTGCCAGCAGTTTTCTCCCAGGGAACACCGGGGAGCTGTTTTTT. This encodes CASSFLPGNTGELFF.

In this sample, this clonotype turned up many times. The chain couples TRBV7-8 to TRBJ2-3; TRBD2 matches 14 bases. The germline V gene has CDR1 SGHVS and CDR2 FQNEAQ. V was clipped by 1 base and J by 4 bases; unmatched bases: 1. The CDR3 has 16 residues. The CDR3 region has the DNA TGTGCCAGCAGCTTAGTGGGACTAGCGGGAGCAGATACGCAGTATTTT. Encoded protein: CASSLVGLAGADTQYF.

Judged by abundance, this clonotype is large. This rearrangement joins TRBV6-1 to TRBJ2-1, with 9 bases identical to TRBD2. Germline V gives CDR1 MNHNS, CDR2 SASEGT. This CDR3 is 17 amino acids long. The V gene end was trimmed by 1 base and the J gene end by 5 bases; junction bases not matched to a gene: 9. The CDR3 here is CASSEEYLAGFNNEQFF. In DNA, the CDR3 is TGTGCCAGCAGTGAAGAGTACCTAGCGGGATTTAACAATGAGCAGTTCTTC.

The V gene is TRBV11-3, the J gene TRBJ2-5; TRBD1 agrees at 8 bases. The J segment lost 5 bases and the V segment lost 4 bases, leaving 6 bases of the junction unmatched. Germline V lookup: CDR1 SGHNT, CDR2 YENEEA. The CDR3 is 14 amino acids. DNA of the CDR3: TGTGCCAGCAGCTACGGGACAGGCGGGGAGACCCAGTACTTC. Residues: CASSYGTGGETQYF.

Sample share makes this clonotype large. CDR3 sequence (DNA): TGCGCCAGCAGTGATCCAGGGCGGGGGCAACAGTACTTC. The encoded protein is CASSDPGRGQQYF. The chain combines TRBV10-2 with TRBJ2-5; tentative D call: TRBD2 (7 bases). Per germline, CDR1 WSHSY and CDR2 SAAADI. With 3 bases removed from V and 11 bases from J, the gap between germline ends came to 16 bases. This CDR3 region has 13 residues.

This clonotype occurred once. The chain carries TRBV10-1 and TRBJ2-1, with TRBD2 matching 7 bases. The trim removed 4 bases at V and 1 base at J, leaving 1 base unmatched. Germline V gives CDR1 WNHNN, CDR2 SYGVQD (reference sequence). This CDR3 region has 14 residues. CDR3 sequence: CASSGGGSYNEQFF. The CDR3 bases are TGCGCCAGCAGTGGCGGGGGTTCCTACAATGAGCAGTTCTTC.

The sample holds a few counts of this clonotype. The gene calls are TRBV7-8 and TRBJ2-2; D is ambiguous. Germline V gene sequence: CDR1 SGHVS, CDR2 FQNEAQ. CDR3 length equals 16 residues. Trimming cost V 0 bases and J 3 bases, with 11 bases left between them. The CDR3: CASSLAGSEDTGELFF. For the CDR3, the DNA is TGTGCCAGCAGCTTAGCGGGATCTGAGGACACCGGGGAGCTGTTTTTT.

This clonotype is large within its sample. This rearrangement joins TRBV12-3 or TRBV12-4 to TRBJ2-1; TRBD2 matches 7 bases. The ends lost 3 bases at V and 16 bases at J; junction bases unmatched: 6. The CDR3 is made up of 11 amino acids. Here the CDR3 reads CASSFGTTPFF. In nucleotides, the CDR3 is TGTGCCAGCAGTTTCGGGACTACCCCCTTCTTC.

This chain links TRBV20-1 with TRBJ2-3; 13 positions match TRBD2. Germline-derived CDR1 and CDR2 are DFQATT and SNEGSKA (reference sequence). With V trimmed by 0 bases and J by 0 bases, 6 bases remained unmatched. The CDR3 is 18 amino acids. The CDR3 nucleotides are TGCAGTGCTAGAGATATTGGGACTAGCGGGATAAGCACAGATACGCAGTATTTT. It is translated as CSARDIGTSGISTDTQYF.

This clonotype is categorized as large (0.1 to 1%). V is TRBV6-1 and J is TRBJ2-6; D gene unclear. Germline CDR1 is MNHNS and CDR2 is SASEGT. Trimming cost V 8 bases and J 0 bases, with 11 bases left between them. The CDR3 has 15 residues. The CDR3 here is CASRPDRSGANVLTF. The CDR3 nucleotides are TGTGCCAGCCGCCCGGACCGCTCTGGGGCCAACGTCCTGACTTTC.

By sample fraction, this clonotype is large. The gene calls are TRBV27 and TRBJ2-1; 11 bases are a match to TRBD1. The DNA end lines up better with TRBJ2-7; the J call may be wrong. Germline V CDR1 and CDR2: MNHEY, SMNVEV (reference sequence). The CDR3 has 16 residues. Written as DNA, the CDR3 is TGTGCCAGCAGTTTAGGGACAGGGGGAGGGGGCTACGAGCAGTACTTC. The encoded protein is CASSLGTGGGGYEQYF.

The chain is built from TRBV19 and TRBJ2-2; D might be TRBD2 (6 bases). The CDR3 is made up of 13 amino acids. Germline lookup yields CDR1 LNHDA and CDR2 SQIVND (reference sequence). V shed 4 bases and J shed 7 bases, with 10 bases lying between them. CDR3: CASSNSGSGELFF. DNA for the CDR3: TGTGCCAGTAGTAATAGCGGTAGCGGGGAGCTGTTTTTT.

V usage is TRBV7-3 and J usage is TRBJ2-1; TRBD1 agrees at 7 bases. Germline V gene lookup returns CDR1 SGHTA and CDR2 FQGTGA. Trimming cost V 5 bases and J 4 bases; bases outside gene matches: 5. The CDR3 is made up of 14 amino acids. This CDR3 reads CASSQGQSYNEQFF. The CDR3, as DNA: TGTGCCAGCAGCCAGGGACAGAGTTACAATGAGCAGTTCTTC.

The V call is TRBV5-1, the J call TRBJ2-1, with 10 nucleotides matching TRBD2. The end of the DNA is better explained by TRBJ2-7, so the J call may be wrong. CDR3 length: 16 residues. Germline-derived CDR1 and CDR2 are SGHRS and YFSETQ. DNA of the CDR3: TGCGCCAGCAGCTATCGGACTAGCGGTACATCCTACGAGCAGTACTTC. Protein sequence: CASSYRTSGTSYEQYF.

Within the sample, this clonotype is medium-sized. This may be a read error: a much more frequent sequence differs by one nucleotide. The V gene is TRBV6-1, the J gene TRBJ2-1, with 7 bases aligning to TRBD1. Per the germline V gene, CDR1 is MNHNS and CDR2 is SASEGT. The CDR3 totals 15 residues. Losses at the gene ends were 3 bases for V and 10 bases for J; bases not matched to a gene: 12. CDR3 in DNA: TGTGCCAGCAGTGAGAGTACAGGGGTCGGCTACGAGCAGTTCTTC. It translates to CASSESTGVGYEQFF.

This rearrangement joins TRBV11-3 to TRBJ1-1; no firm D call. V lost 0 bases and J 0 bases, leaving 8 bases between the germline ends. CDR1 SGHNT and CDR2 YENEEA come from the germline V gene. CDR3 length equals 15 residues. Written as DNA, the CDR3 is TGTGCCAGCAGCTTAGATCAGCGTATGAACACTGAAGCTTTCTTT. It specifies CASSLDQRMNTEAFF.

The V call is TRBV11-3, the J call TRBJ2-5; D unclear. This CDR3 is built from 13 residues. V lost 7 bases and J lost 5, with 14 bases in between. From germline, CDR1 is SGHNT and CDR2 YENEEA. CDR3 sequence reads: CASTQMERETQYF. The CDR3 region has the DNA TGTGCCAGCACCCAGATGGAAAGGGAGACCCAGTACTTC. The entire variable domain, with the rest obtained from reference TRBV11-3 and TRBJ2-5, is as follows: EAGVVQSPRYKIIEKKQPVAFWCNPISGHNTLYWYLQNLGQGPELLIRYENEEAVDDSQLPKDRFSAERLKGVDSTLKIQPAELGDSAVYLCASTQMERETQYFGPGTRLLVL.

The chain employs TRBV6-4 and TRBJ2-3; 12 bases are shared with TRBD2. This CDR3 has 16 residues. V lost 11 bases to trimming and J lost 0 bases; unmatched junction nucleotides: 9. Looked up from germline, CDR1 is MRHNA and CDR2 is SNTAGT. This CDR3 reads CALSTGTSGSTDTQYF. In nucleotides, the CDR3 is TGTGCCCTCAGCACCGGGACTAGCGGGAGCACAGATACGCAGTATTTT.

This clonotype occurred a few times. The V and J genes are TRBV27 and TRBJ2-1; maybe TRBD1 (6 bases). V was shortened by 2 bases and J by 5 bases, with 13 bases between the two germline ends. The length of the CDR3 is 15 residues. Germline assignment: CDR1 MNHEY and CDR2 SMNVEV (reference sequence). This chain's CDR3 is CASSLRGQRNNEQFF. The CDR3 DNA sequence: TGTGCCAGCAGTTTACGTGGACAGCGAAACAATGAGCAGTTCTTC.

This CDR3 is CASSTLRGAEQYF. In DNA, the CDR3 is TGTGCCAGCAGCACGTTAAGGGGTGCGGAGCAGTACTTC. The chain links TRBV6-5 to TRBJ2-7, with a weak D call TRBD1 (5 bases). The CDR3 sequence is 13 residues long. V was clipped by 6 bases and J by 7 bases, with 16 bases between them. The V gene's germline CDR1 is MNHEY and CDR2 SVGAGI.

This clonotype is large within its sample. The chain has TRBV6-1 and TRBJ2-3; TRBD1 matches 7 bases. The CDR3 extends over 18 amino acids. Per the germline V gene, CDR1 is MNHNS and CDR2 is SASEGT. Losses at the gene ends were 5 bases for V and 2 bases for J; bases not matched to a gene: 16. The CDR3 reads CASSSGDRETGFTDTQYF. DNA for the CDR3: TGTGCCAGCAGTTCCGGTGACAGGGAGACGGGTTTCACAGATACGCAGTATTTT.

CDR3 sequence reads: CASSQEDRAYEQYF. Here the CDR3 DNA reads TGCGCCAGCAGCCAAGAGGACAGAGCCTACGAGCAGTACTTC. The chain couples TRBV4-1 to TRBJ2-5; D possibly corresponds to TRBD1 (6 bases). The DNA matches TRBJ2-7 better at its end, which makes the J call doubtful. The CDR3 length is 14 residues. Looked up from germline, CDR1 is MGHRA and CDR2 is YSYEKL.

V gene TRBV4-1 combines with J gene TRBJ1-1, with D possibly being TRBD1 (6 bases). The CDR3 runs 18 residues. CDR1 MGHRA and CDR2 YSYEKL come from the germline V gene. V was pared by 0 bases and J by 0 bases, with 17 bases between. The CDR3 spells CASSQDTGQSFMNTEAFF. The CDR3 region has the DNA TGCGCCAGCAGCCAAGATACAGGACAGAGTTTTATGAACACTGAAGCTTTCTTT.